One and the same sample provided the 19 T cell receptor beta chains below, sequenced in a study of a mutant IDH1 vaccine in newly diagnosed glioma (dated by TCRdb to the early 2020s). The library was obtained by the immunoSEQ multiplex PCR assay. This is the immuneACCESS table as TCRdb keeps it, with only in-frame sequences that have V and J called. A part of the clones is gone; compared with another copy, unresolved V genes explain less than half, and the rest is unexplained. This sample comprises roughly 60,000 clones, 80% of them detected only once. About 6.3% of the sample is taken by the ten largest. This sample's time point label indicates: week 23, last vaccination. Each vaccine dose was 300 ug of a 20-mer mutant IDH1 peptide in Montanide, given subcutaneously with topical imiquimod. Which antigens these TCRs recognize remains unknown. Sequenced here: PBMCs, sampled from a glioma patient whose treatment included an IDH1 peptide vaccine. The receptors stem from a man aged 35 to 55 with glioma.

This rearrangement joins TRBV7-2 to TRBJ1-5; a possible D gene is TRBD1 (5 bases). Trimming shortened V by 1 base and J by 5 bases, and 12 bases separated the two germline ends. This CDR3 contains 15 residues. Germline V lookup: CDR1 SGHTA, CDR2 FQGNSA. This chain's CDR3 is CASSLEGGDYQPQHF. DNA of the CDR3: TGTGCCAGCAGCTTAGAGGGAGGGGATTATCAGCCCCAGCATTTT.

This clone has just one count. This rearrangement joins TRBV11-2 to TRBJ2-5, with 13 bases aligning to TRBD2. With V trimmed by 5 bases and J by 3 bases, 6 bases remained unmatched. The CDR3 spans 16 residues. Germline assignment: CDR1 SGHAT and CDR2 FQNNGV. The CDR3 reads CASSRTSGGTKETQYF. The CDR3, as DNA: TGTGCCAGCAGCCGGACTAGCGGGGGTACTAAAGAGACCCAGTACTTC.

The chain recombines TRBV27 with TRBJ1-2, with D uncertain. The ends were cut back, 5 bases at V and 3 bases at J, with 19 bases in the middle. The CDR3 spans 16 residues. Germline loops: CDR1 MNHEY, CDR2 SMNVEV (reference sequence). DNA for the CDR3: TGTGCCAGCAGTCCCACGGCGAAGACAAAATACTATGGCTACACCTTC. Protein: CASSPTAKTKYYGYTF.

The chain combines TRBV7-9 with TRBJ1-3; D gene unclear. V was shortened by 6 bases and J by 4 bases, with 19 bases between the two germline ends. CDR1 is SEHNR, CDR2 FQNEAQ, per germline (reference sequence). There are 16 residues in the CDR3. The CDR3 DNA reads TGTGCCAGCAGTGACGATGTGGCCCTAGGGGGAAACACCATATATTTT. Its translation is CASSDDVALGGNTIYF.

The rearrangement links TRBV2 to TRBJ1-1; possible D gene TRBD1, 5 bases. Germline lookup yields CDR1 SNHLY and CDR2 FYNNEI. The CDR3 extends over 13 amino acids. V lost 9 bases, J lost 8 bases, and 19 bases lay in between. CDR3 nucleotide sequence: TGTGCCAGAACCGGGACCACAGGCTCAGAAGCTTTCTTT. As protein: CARTGTTGSEAFF.

The genes are TRBV6-5 and TRBJ2-5; D possibly corresponds to TRBD2 (6 bases). Per germline, CDR1 MNHEY and CDR2 SVGAGI. The CDR3 is 14 amino acids. Trimming pared 0 bases from V and 6 bases from J, leaving 11 bases between. CDR3 region: CASSYSGGAKTQYF. In DNA form, the CDR3 reads TGTGCCAGCAGTTACTCAGGAGGGGCGAAGACCCAGTACTTC.

This clone was detected a few times. This chain joins TRBV2 and TRBJ1-2; possibly TRBD1 for D (6 bases). The germline CDR1 and CDR2 sequences are SNHLY and FYNNEI. Between the trimmed V and J ends, which lost 4 bases and 5 bases, there was a span of 17 bases. The CDR3 is made up of 15 amino acids. CDR3 in amino acids: CASSVGGSRGYGYTF. The CDR3 DNA follows: TGTGCCAGCAGTGTAGGGGGGAGCAGGGGTTATGGCTACACCTTC.

The chain joins TRBV10-3 to TRBJ2-2; 8 bases match TRBD2. There are 16 residues in the CDR3. Germline values: CDR1 ENHRY, CDR2 SYGVKD. V lost 4 bases and J lost 6; bases outside the gene matches: 10. The CDR3 protein is CAISGGGLGVAGELFF. CDR3 DNA: TGTGCCATCAGTGGAGGGGGACTAGGGGTCGCCGGGGAGCTGTTTTTT.

This chain joins TRBV30 and TRBJ1-3, with D uncertain. The V gene's germline CDR1 is GTSNPN and CDR2 SVGIG (reference sequence). V shed 3 bases and J shed 0 bases, with 6 bases lying between them. This CDR3 comprises 13 residues. The CDR3 here is CAWRPSSGNTIYF. CDR3 coding DNA: TGTGCCTGGAGGCCAAGCTCTGGAAACACCATATATTTT.

This chain joins TRBV5-1 and TRBJ1-4; 7 nucleotides line up with TRBD1. The CDR3 contains 15 residues. Germline V gives CDR1 SGHRS, CDR2 YFSETQ. V gave up 4 bases and J gave up 3 bases; unmatched junction bases: 6. In DNA form, the CDR3 reads TGCGCCAGCAGCCCTACAGGGGCCCCTAATGAAAAACTGTTTTTT. It codes for CASSPTGAPNEKLFF.

The genes are TRBV29-1 and TRBJ2-7, with D hard to call. CDR3 length: 13 residues. Germline V gene sequence: CDR1 SQVTM, CDR2 ANQGSEA. Trimming took 6 bases from V and 0 from J, leaving 12 bases between them. The CDR3 sequence is CSVPGSSSYEQYF. The CDR3 DNA reads as TGCAGCGTCCCCGGGTCATCCTCCTACGAGCAGTACTTC.

This chain uses TRBV6-5 with TRBJ2-7; TRBD1 is a possible D gene (6 bases). Trimming pared 4 bases from V and 12 bases from J, leaving 13 bases between. Germline lookup yields CDR1 MNHEY and CDR2 SVGAGI. CDR3 length equals 11 residues. The chain's CDR3 is CASSSYRVTYF. The CDR3 nucleotides are TGTGCCAGCAGTTCTTACAGGGTCACGTACTTC.

The V call is TRBV2, the J call TRBJ2-7; D uncertain. The CDR3 loop spans 15 amino acids. Germline V gene data show CDR1 as SNHLY and CDR2 as FYNNEI. The germline V and J ends were trimmed by 2 bases and 3 bases, with 14 bases remaining between them. This CDR3 reads CASSESWGTIYEQYF. The CDR3 DNA reads TGTGCCAGCAGTGAATCGTGGGGAACCATCTACGAGCAGTACTTC. The complete variable domain, with remaining parts taken from reference TRBV2 and TRBJ2-7, reads EPEVTQTPSHQVTQMGQEVILRCVPISNHLYFYWYRQILGQKVEFLVSFYNNEISEKSEIFDDQFSVERPDGSNFTLKIRSTKLEDSAMYFCASSESWGTIYEQYFGPGTRLTVT.

The J gene is TRBJ1-2, the V gene TRBV18; D is possibly TRBD1 (6 bases). V was trimmed by 0 bases and J by 7 bases, leaving 12 bases between them. The CDR3 has 14 residues. Germline CDR1 reads KGHSH; CDR2 reads LQKENI. CDR3 sequence (DNA): TGTGCCAGCTCACCACCGGGGGGGCGAGCTGGCTACACCTTC. It codes for CASSPPGGRAGYTF.

The CDR3, as DNA: TGTGCCAGCAGTGAGAAGTCCTCTGGGGCCAACGTCCTGACTTTC. It encodes CASSEKSSGANVLTF. The V and J genes are TRBV6-1 and TRBJ2-6; the D is unclear. CDR1 and CDR2 (germline): MNHNS, SASEGT. This CDR3 contains 15 residues. V was clipped by 3 bases and J by 0 bases, with 6 bases between them.

The rearrangement uses TRBV5-1 and TRBJ1-1; 9 nucleotides match TRBD1. The ends lost 0 bases at V and 4 bases at J; junction bases unmatched: 1. Looked up from germline, CDR1 is SGHRS and CDR2 is YFSETQ. The CDR3 consists of 14 residues. CDR3: CASSLAGQGTEAFF. In nucleotides, the CDR3 is TGCGCCAGCAGCTTGGCGGGACAGGGCACTGAAGCTTTCTTT.

The chain links TRBV6-5 to TRBJ2-1, with unresolved D. V was pared by 5 bases and J by 0 bases, with 11 bases between. This CDR3 has 15 residues. In germline, CDR1 is MNHEY, CDR2 SVGAGI. CDR3 nucleotide sequence: TGTGCCAGCAGTCTGGACCGCAGCTCCTACAATGAGCAGTTCTTC. This sequence encodes CASSLDRSSYNEQFF.

The genes are TRBV4-2 and TRBJ2-1, with a tentative D call TRBD1 (5 bases). V shed 0 bases and J shed 7 bases, with 13 bases lying between them. The V gene's germline CDR1 is LGHNA and CDR2 YNFKEQ. The CDR3 is 15 residues long. CDR3 residues: CASSQDLLGANEQFF. The CDR3 nucleotides read TGTGCCAGCAGCCAAGATCTGCTAGGGGCAAATGAGCAGTTCTTC.

This clone occurred once. CDR3 sequence: CAVGGLSSGNTIYF. For the CDR3, the DNA is TGTGCCGTCGGGGGTTTAAGCTCTGGAAACACCATATATTTT. V and J are TRBV2 and TRBJ1-3; TRBD1 might be the D (5 bases). The CDR3 is made up of 14 amino acids. CDR1 and CDR2 from the germline V gene are SNHLY and FYNNEI. Trimming shortened V by 11 bases and J by 0 bases, and 14 bases separated the two germline ends.